This TCR beta chain came from a study of T cell changes during pregnancy in multiple sclerosis. Clones were read by immunoSEQ multiplex PCR, and TCRdb kept only the in-frame ones, dropping some. This table has 55,000 to 75,000 clones, 90% to 95% appearing once. Trimming at V came to 0 bases and at J to 7 bases, leaving 10 bases not matched to a gene. The CDR3 has 15 residues. CDR1 SGHRS and CDR2 YFSETQ come from the germline V gene. V usage is TRBV5-1 and J usage is TRBJ2-7, with 7 bases lining up with TRBD2. The input for sequencing was peripheral blood, taken in the third trimester of pregnancy. The clonotype was recovered from a female donor in good health, enrolled as a control in a pregnancy study. CDR3 in amino acids: CASSLDLRGTGEQYF. The CDR3 DNA reads TGCGCCAGCAGCTTGGATCTGCGGGGGACGGGAGAGCAGTACTTC.